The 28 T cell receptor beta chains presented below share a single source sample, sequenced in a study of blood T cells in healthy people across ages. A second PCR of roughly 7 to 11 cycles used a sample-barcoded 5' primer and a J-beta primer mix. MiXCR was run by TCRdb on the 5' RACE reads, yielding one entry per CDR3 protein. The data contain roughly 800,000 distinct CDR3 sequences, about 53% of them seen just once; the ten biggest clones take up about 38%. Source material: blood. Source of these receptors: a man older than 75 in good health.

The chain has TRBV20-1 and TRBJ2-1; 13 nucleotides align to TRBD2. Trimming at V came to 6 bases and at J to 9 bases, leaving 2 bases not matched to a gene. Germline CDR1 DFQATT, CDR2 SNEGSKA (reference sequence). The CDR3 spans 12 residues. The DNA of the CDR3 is TGCAGTGCGTGGACTAGCGGGAGTGAGCAGTTCTTC. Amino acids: CSAWTSGSEQFF.

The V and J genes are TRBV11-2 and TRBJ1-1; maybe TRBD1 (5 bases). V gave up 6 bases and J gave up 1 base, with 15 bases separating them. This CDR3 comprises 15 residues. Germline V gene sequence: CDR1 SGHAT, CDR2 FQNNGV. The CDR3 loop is CASSRTGTANTEAFF. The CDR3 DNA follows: TGTGCCAGCAGTCGAACCGGGACCGCGAACACTGAAGCTTTCTTT.

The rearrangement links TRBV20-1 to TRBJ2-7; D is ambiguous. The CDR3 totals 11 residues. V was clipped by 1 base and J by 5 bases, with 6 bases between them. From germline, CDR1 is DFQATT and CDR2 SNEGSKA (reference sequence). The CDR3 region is CSARGGHEQYF. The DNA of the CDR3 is TGCAGTGCTAGAGGTGGCCACGAGCAGTACTTC.

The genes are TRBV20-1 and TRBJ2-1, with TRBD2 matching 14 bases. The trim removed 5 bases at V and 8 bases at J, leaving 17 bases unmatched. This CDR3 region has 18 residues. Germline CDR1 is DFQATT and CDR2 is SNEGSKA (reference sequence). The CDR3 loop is CSAGGTGLAGVDWDEQFF. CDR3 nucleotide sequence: TGCAGTGCTGGTGGTACGGGACTAGCGGGGGTGGATTGGGATGAGCAGTTCTTC.

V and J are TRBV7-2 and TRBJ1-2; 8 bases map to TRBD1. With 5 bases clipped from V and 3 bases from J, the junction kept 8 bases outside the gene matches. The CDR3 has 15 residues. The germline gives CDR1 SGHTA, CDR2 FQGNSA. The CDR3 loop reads CASSPAVGQDYGYTF. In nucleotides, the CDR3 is TGTGCCAGCAGCCCAGCGGTGGGACAGGACTATGGCTACACCTTC. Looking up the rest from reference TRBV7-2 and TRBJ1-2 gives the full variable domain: GAGVSQSPSNKVTEKGKDVELRCDPISGHTALYWYRQSLGQGLEFLIYFQGNSAPDKSGLPSDRFSAERTGGSVSTLTIQRTQQEDSAVYLCASSPAVGQDYGYTFGSGTRLTVV.

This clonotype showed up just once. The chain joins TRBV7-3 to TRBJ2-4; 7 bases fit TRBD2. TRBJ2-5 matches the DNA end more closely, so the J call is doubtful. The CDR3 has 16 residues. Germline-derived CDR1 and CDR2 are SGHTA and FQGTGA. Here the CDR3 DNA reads TGTGCCAGCAGCTTAAGGGGGGGAGAGTTCTGGGAGACCCAGTACTTC. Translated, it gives CASSLRGGEFWETQYF.

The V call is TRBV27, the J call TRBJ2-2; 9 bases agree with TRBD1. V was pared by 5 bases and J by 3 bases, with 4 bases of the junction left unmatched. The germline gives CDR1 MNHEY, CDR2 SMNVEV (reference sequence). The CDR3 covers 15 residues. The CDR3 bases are TGTGCCAGCAGTCAACGGACAGGGGACACCGGGGAGCTGTTTTTT. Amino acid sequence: CASSQRTGDTGELFF.

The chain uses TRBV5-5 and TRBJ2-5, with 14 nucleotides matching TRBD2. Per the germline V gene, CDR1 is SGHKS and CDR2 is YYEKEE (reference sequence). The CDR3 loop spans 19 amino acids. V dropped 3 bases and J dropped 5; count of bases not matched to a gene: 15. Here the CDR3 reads CASSSSYGLAGGIRETQYF. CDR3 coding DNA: TGTGCCAGCAGCTCCAGCTACGGACTAGCGGGAGGAATTAGGGAGACCCAGTACTTC. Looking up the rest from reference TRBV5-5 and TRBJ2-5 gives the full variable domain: DAGVTQSPTHLIKTRGQQVTLRCSPISGHKSVSWYQQVLGQGPQFIFQYYEKEERGRGNFPDRFSARQFPNYSSELNVNALLLGDSALYLCASSSSYGLAGGIRETQYFGPGTRLLVL.

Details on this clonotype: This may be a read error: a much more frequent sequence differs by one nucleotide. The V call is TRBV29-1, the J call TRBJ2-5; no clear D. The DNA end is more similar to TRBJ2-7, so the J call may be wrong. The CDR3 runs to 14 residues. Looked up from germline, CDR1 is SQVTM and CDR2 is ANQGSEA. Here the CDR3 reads CSVESESTNYEQYF. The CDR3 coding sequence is TGCAGCGTTGAGTCCGAGTCCACTAACTACGAGCAGTACTTC.

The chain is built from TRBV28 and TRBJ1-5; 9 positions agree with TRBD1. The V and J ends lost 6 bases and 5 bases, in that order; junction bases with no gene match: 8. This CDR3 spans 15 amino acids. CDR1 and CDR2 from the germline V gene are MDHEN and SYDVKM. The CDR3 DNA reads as TGTGCCAGCAGCAGGGACAGGGTTCGCGATCAGCCCCAGCATTTT. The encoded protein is CASSRDRVRDQPQHF.

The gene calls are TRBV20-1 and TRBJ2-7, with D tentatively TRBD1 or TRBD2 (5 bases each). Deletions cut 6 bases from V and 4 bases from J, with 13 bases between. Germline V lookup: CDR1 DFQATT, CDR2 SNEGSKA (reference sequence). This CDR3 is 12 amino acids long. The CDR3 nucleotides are TGCAGTGCCGGGACGGGCCGTTACGAGCAGTACTTC. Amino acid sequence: CSAGTGRYEQYF.

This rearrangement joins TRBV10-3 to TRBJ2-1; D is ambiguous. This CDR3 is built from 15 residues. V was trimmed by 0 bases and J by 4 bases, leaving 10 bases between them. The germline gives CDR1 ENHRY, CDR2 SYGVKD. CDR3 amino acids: CAISESPPPYNEQFF. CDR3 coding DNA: TGTGCCATCAGTGAGTCTCCTCCGCCTTACAATGAGCAGTTCTTC.

In DNA, the CDR3 is TGTGCCACCAGCAGACCCCCAGGAGGCAGCAATCAGCCCCAGCATTTT. Protein: CATSRPPGGSNQPQHF. The V call is TRBV15, the J call TRBJ1-5, with D uncertain. The CDR3 is made up of 16 amino acids. Germline assignment: CDR1 LNHNV and CDR2 YYDKDF (reference sequence). V shed 2 bases and J shed 1 base, with 12 bases lying between them.

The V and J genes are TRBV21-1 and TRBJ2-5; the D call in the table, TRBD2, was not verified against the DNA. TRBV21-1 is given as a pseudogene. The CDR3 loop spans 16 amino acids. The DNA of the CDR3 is TGTGCCAGCAGCAAAGACGGGCGGGGAGCCCGAGAGACCCAGTACTTC. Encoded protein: CASSKDGRGARETQYF.

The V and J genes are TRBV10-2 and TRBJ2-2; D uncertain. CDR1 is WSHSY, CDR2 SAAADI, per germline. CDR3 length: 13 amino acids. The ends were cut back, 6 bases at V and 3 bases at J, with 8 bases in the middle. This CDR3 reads CASSNSDTGELFF. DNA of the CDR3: TGCGCCAGCAGCAACAGTGACACCGGGGAGCTGTTTTTT.

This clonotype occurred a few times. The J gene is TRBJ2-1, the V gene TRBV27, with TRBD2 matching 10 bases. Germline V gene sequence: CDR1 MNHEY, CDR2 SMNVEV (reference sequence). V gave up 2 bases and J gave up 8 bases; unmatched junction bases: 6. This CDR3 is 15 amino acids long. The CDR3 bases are TGTGCCAGCAGTTTAGCTAGCGGGAGAGGCGATGAGCAGTTCTTC. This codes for CASSLASGRGDEQFF.

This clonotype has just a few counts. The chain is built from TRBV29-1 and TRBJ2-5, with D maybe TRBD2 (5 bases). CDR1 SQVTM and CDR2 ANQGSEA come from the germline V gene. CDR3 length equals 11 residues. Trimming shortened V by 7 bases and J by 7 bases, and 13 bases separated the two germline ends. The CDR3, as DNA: TGCAGCGCTCAAAGCGGTGGGACCCAGTACTTC. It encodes CSAQSGGTQYF.

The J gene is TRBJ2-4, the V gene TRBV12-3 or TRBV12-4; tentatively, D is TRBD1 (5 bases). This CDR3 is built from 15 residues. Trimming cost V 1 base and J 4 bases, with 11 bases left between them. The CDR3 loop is CASSLGGLLKNIQYF. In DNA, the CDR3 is TGTGCCAGCAGTTTAGGGGGCCTCCTAAAAAACATTCAGTACTTC.

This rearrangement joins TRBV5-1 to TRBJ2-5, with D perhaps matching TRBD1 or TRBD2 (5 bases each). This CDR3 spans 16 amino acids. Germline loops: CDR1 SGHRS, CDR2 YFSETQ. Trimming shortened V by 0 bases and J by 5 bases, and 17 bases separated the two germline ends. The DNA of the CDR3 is TGCGCCAGCAGCTTGGAAGGGGCCGGGACGAGGGAGACCCAGTACTTC. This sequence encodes CASSLEGAGTRETQYF. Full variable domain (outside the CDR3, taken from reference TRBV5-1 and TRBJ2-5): KAGVTQTPRYLIKTRGQQVTLSCSPISGHRSVSWYQQTPGQGLQFLFEYFSETQRNKGNFPGRFSGRQFSNSRSEMNVSTLELGDSALYLCASSLEGAGTRETQYFGPGTRLLVL.

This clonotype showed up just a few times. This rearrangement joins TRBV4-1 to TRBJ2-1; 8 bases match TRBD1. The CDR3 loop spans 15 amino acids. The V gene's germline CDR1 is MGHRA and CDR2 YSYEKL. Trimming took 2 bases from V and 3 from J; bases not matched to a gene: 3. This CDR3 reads CASSQTGTGYNEQFF. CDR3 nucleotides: TGCGCCAGCAGCCAAACCGGGACAGGCTACAATGAGCAGTTCTTC.

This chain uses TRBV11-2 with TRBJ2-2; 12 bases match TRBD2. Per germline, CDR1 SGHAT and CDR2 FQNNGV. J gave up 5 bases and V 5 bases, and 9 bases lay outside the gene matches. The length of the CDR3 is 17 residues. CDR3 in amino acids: CASSPVRTSGVTGELFF. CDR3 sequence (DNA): TGTGCCAGCAGCCCGGTCAGGACTAGCGGGGTGACCGGGGAGCTGTTTTTT.

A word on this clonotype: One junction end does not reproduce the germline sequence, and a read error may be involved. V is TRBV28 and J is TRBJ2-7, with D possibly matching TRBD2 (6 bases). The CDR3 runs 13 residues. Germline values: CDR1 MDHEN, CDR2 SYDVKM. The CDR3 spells CACSEWRDYEQYF. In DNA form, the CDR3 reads TGTGCCTGCAGTGAATGGCGGGACTACGAGCAGTACTTC.

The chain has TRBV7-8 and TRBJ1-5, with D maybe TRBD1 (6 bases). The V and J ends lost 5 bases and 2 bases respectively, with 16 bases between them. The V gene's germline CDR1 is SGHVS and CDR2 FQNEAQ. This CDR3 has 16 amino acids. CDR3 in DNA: TGTGCCAGCAGCCCTACAACAGGGTCTGGCAATCAGCCCCAGCATTTT. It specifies CASSPTTGSGNQPQHF.

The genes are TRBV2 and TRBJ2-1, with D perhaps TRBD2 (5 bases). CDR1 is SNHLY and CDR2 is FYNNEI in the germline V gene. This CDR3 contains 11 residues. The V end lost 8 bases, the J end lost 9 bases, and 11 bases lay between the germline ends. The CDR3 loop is CASGGLGEQFF. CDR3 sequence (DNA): TGTGCCAGCGGAGGTTTGGGTGAGCAGTTCTTC.

The CDR3 coding sequence is TGTGCCAGCAGCCAAAAGGGGGGTTGGCGGCCCTACGAGCAGTACTTC. Translated, it gives CASSQKGGWRPYEQYF. V usage is TRBV3-1 and J usage is TRBJ2-7, with D perhaps matching TRBD1 or TRBD2 (6 bases each). V lost 2 bases and J lost 2, with 16 bases in between. Germline V gene data show CDR1 as LGHDT and CDR2 as YNNKEL (reference sequence). The CDR3 loop spans 16 amino acids.

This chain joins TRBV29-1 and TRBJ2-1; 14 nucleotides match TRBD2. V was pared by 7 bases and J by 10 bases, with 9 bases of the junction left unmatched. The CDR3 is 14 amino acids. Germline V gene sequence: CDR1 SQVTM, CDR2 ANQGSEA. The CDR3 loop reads CSAGTSGSRVEQFF. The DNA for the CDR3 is TGCAGCGCCGGGACTAGCGGGAGTCGAGTCGAGCAGTTCTTC.

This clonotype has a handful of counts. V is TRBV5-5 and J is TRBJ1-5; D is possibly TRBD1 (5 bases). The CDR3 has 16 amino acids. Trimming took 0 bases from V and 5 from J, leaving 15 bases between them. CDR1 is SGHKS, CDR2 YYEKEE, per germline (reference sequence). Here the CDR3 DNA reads TGTGCCAGCAGCTTGGGGGCCGGGGGAGTACATCAGCCCCAGCATTTT. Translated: CASSLGAGGVHQPQHF. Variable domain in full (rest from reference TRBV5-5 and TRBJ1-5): DAGVTQSPTHLIKTRGQQVTLRCSPISGHKSVSWYQQVLGQGPQFIFQYYEKEERGRGNFPDRFSARQFPNYSSELNVNALLLGDSALYLCASSLGAGGVHQPQHFGDGTRLSIL.

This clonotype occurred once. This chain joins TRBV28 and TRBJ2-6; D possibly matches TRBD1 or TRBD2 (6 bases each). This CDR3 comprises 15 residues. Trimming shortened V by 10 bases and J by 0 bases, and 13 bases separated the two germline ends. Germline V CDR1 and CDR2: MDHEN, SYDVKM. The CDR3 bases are TGTGCCACCCAAGGGGGGACCTCTGGGGCCAACGTCCTGACTTTC. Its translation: CATQGGTSGANVLTF. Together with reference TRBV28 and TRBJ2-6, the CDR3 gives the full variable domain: DVKVTQSSRYLVKRTGEKVFLECVQDMDHENMFWYRQDPGLGLRLIYFSYDVKMKEKGDIPEGYSVSREKKERFSLILESASTNQTSMYLCATQGGTSGANVLTFGAGSRLTVL.